This note documents a single T cell receptor (beta chain) sequence. Its antigen is not known. With 60 Vbeta and 13 Jbeta primers, the PCR was carried out. Authors' processing steps: A later analysis counted about 80 million unique TCR beta chains, about 10 million shared. Assay: immunoSEQ multiplex PCR; the TCRdb copy retains only in-frame clones and omits some. V and J calls and clone size follow that table, whereas D and trimming were derived from the DNA. In the table there are 100,000 to 150,000 clones, 70% to 80% of which are singletons. The data were taken from a study of cytomegalovirus exposure and HLA in healthy donors. Study-level points and caveats: Listed as cytomegalovirus-associated were 164 TCR beta chains. Available immune exposure information was restricted to CMV serostatus only. A later analysis linked a missense DCLRE1C variant to TCR beta V- and J-gene trimming.

V was cut by 4 bases and J by 7 bases, with 26 bases left in between. The CDR3 runs 19 residues. Germline CDR1 LGHNA, CDR2 YNFKEQ. The receptor was isolated from a woman aged 60-75 years in good health and CMV-seropositive. The genes are TRBV4-2 and TRBJ1-6; D is unclear. The sequenced sample consisted of PBMCs. The CDR3 loop reads CASSRAVGLGQIGNSPLHF. CDR3 nucleotide sequence: TGTGCCAGCAGCCGAGCCGTAGGACTCGGTCAAATAGGCAATTCACCCCTCCACTTT.